This T cell receptor beta chain was profiled in a study of shared clonotypes between healthy human individuals. Whole-study findings and limits: Relative to their counterparts shared across all four donors, non-shared clonotypes exhibited diminished generation probabilities.

The CDR3 extends over 15 amino acids. Germline V gene sequence: CDR1 MNHNS, CDR2 SASEGT. V lost 8 bases to trimming and J lost 2 bases, with 18 bases between them. On this clone: Its antigen remains unidentified.

Donors were Caucasian adults residing in Nashville, Tennessee, USA. The assay was carried out at the deep level. In the original processing: From ImmunoSEQ came sequences covering only the junction and carrying no quality scores, so filtering differed. Sequencing was performed with immunoSEQ multiplex PCR; in TCRdb, only in-frame clones are kept and a portion is missing. V, J and clone size were drawn from that table, and D and trimming were deduced from the DNA. The repertoire has 1.6 million or so clones, about 98.5% of them found once; the top ten carry roughly 0.36%. The sequenced material came from naive CD4+ T cells sorted from blood. Subset noted: CD45RA+ positively selected. The TCR originated in a man aged 25-45 years in good health. The V gene is TRBV6-1, the J gene TRBJ2-5, with no clear D. DNA of the CDR3: TGTGCCAGCTCCAGGCGGTTTCGTGGTCAAGAGACCCAGTACTTC. The encoded protein is CASSRRFRGQETQYF.